Following are 29 T cell receptor beta chains from one sample sequenced in a study of neurological immune-mediated disorders (dated by TCRdb to between 2018 and 2020). The method behind the library was 5' RACE. TCRdb names Illumina HiSeq 2500 as the instrument used. TCRdb ran its own pipeline on the public reads, namely fastp trimming at Q25 and MiXCR clone calling, and kept in-frame beta chains. Records with the same CDR3 protein are collapsed into one entry carrying the most frequent genes and DNA. The sample profile shows tens of thousands of distinct CDR3 sequences; approximately 4.1% of them were found once. Of the sample, approximately 2.9% falls within the top ten clones. The specimen was PBMCs. These receptors all stem from a man aged 50-60 years with multiple sclerosis.

This clonotype was detected many times. The J gene is TRBJ2-5, the V gene TRBV12-3 or TRBV12-4; 7 bases agree with TRBD2. J lost 6 bases, V lost 3 bases, and 13 bases had no gene match. CDR3 length: 16 amino acids. The CDR3 reads CASSFSGAAGKKTQYF. The DNA for the CDR3 is TGTGCCAGCAGTTTCTCCGGGGCAGCGGGAAAAAAGACCCAGTACTTC.

This clonotype was found many times. This sequence joins TRBV29-1 and TRBJ2-7, with TRBD1 as a possible D gene (5 bases). The CDR3 contains 11 residues. From germline, CDR1 is SQVTM and CDR2 ANQGSEA. V shed 7 bases and J shed 5 bases, with 12 bases lying between them. DNA of the CDR3: TGCAGCGGAAATACACAGGACGAGCAGTACTTC. Its protein product is CSGNTQDEQYF.

This clonotype was seen many times. The rearrangement joins TRBV6-5 to TRBJ1-2; 7 bases are a match to TRBD1. CDR3 length: 15 amino acids. CDR1 and CDR2 (germline): MNHEY, SVGAGI. Trimming at V came to 6 bases and at J to 8 bases, leaving 15 bases not matched to a gene. The CDR3 sequence: CASRPPGQSSWGYTF. The CDR3 DNA is TGTGCCAGCAGGCCTCCGGGACAGTCGTCGTGGGGCTACACCTTC.

At least ten counts were recorded for this clonotype. V and J are TRBV4-1 and TRBJ2-5; D is possibly TRBD1 or TRBD2 (7 bases each). Trimming pared 1 base from V and 4 bases from J, leaving 16 bases between. This CDR3 has 16 amino acids. CDR1 MGHRA and CDR2 YSYEKL come from the germline V gene. For the CDR3, the DNA is TGCGCCAGCAGCCAAGTAATGACAGGGAGGGGAGAGACCCAGTACTTC. This encodes CASSQVMTGRGETQYF.

This clonotype came up many times. The chain is built from TRBV28 and TRBJ2-2, with D maybe TRBD1 (6 bases). Trimming took off 6 bases at V and 7 bases at J, with 15 bases between the two ends. Germline CDR1 is MDHEN and CDR2 is SYDVKM. The CDR3 totals 14 residues. The CDR3 reads CASRLQGIFGELFF. The CDR3 DNA sequence: TGTGCCAGCAGGCTACAGGGAATTTTCGGGGAGCTGTTTTTT.

In this sample, this clonotype turned up many times. The V gene is TRBV24-1, the J gene TRBJ2-1, with D hard to call. With 2 bases removed from V and 5 bases from J, the gap between germline ends came to 12 bases. Per the germline V gene, CDR1 is KGHDR and CDR2 is SFDVKD. This CDR3 is 15 amino acids long. CDR3 sequence: CATSDSASFDNEQFF. CDR3 sequence (DNA): TGTGCCACCAGTGATTCAGCAAGTTTCGACAATGAGCAGTTCTTC.

The table lists this clonotype with many counts. The rearrangement links TRBV5-1 to TRBJ1-4, with D possibly TRBD1 on 6 matching bases. Looked up from germline, CDR1 is SGHRS and CDR2 is YFSETQ. Trimming removed 3 bases from V and 8 bases from J, with 17 bases in between. The CDR3 is 15 residues long. CDR3 DNA: TGCGCCAGCAGCTCCCCCGGGGGCGCAGAAGAAAAACTGTTTTTT. Translated, it gives CASSSPGGAEEKLFF.

This clonotype has at least ten counts. The rearrangement links TRBV12-3 or TRBV12-4 to TRBJ1-5, with D maybe TRBD1 (6 bases). Trimming stripped 5 bases from V and 7 bases from J, with 21 bases between. The CDR3 spans 16 residues. This chain's CDR3 is CASSTLGGRAGQPQHF. CDR3 DNA sequence: TGTGCCAGCAGTACCCTAGGGGGGAGGGCAGGGCAGCCCCAGCATTTT.

This clonotype was observed at least ten times. V is TRBV6-5 and J is TRBJ2-5; D gene uncertain. This CDR3 region has 12 residues. The ends were cut back, 5 bases at V and 4 bases at J, with 8 bases in the middle. Per germline, CDR1 MNHEY and CDR2 SVGAGI. For the CDR3, the DNA is TGTGCCAGCAGTAACCGCCTAGAGACCCAGTACTTC. Amino acids: CASSNRLETQYF.

This clonotype has a count of ten or more. The chain recombines TRBV6-5 with TRBJ2-4; weak D call: TRBD1 (5 bases). The length of the CDR3 is 14 residues. CDR1 MNHEY and CDR2 SVGAGI come from the germline V gene. Trimming cost V 7 bases and J 5 bases, with 15 bases left between them. Written as DNA, the CDR3 is TGTGCCAGCACGGGTTACGCAGGGCAAAACATTCAGTACTTC. This translates into CASTGYAGQNIQYF.

This clonotype occurred many times. The chain recombines TRBV9 with TRBJ2-7; TRBD2 aligns across 12 bases. The germline gives CDR1 SGDLS, CDR2 YYNGEE. CDR3 size: 15 residues. The V segment lost 0 bases and the J segment 4 bases; nucleotides outside the gene matches: 2. CDR3 coding DNA: TGTGCCAGCAGCGTAGGCGGGACTAGCGGGTACGAGCAGTACTTC. Protein product: CASSVGGTSGYEQYF.

This clonotype was picked up many times. The chain recombines TRBV7-3 with TRBJ2-3; 8 bases are shared with TRBD2. The CDR3 runs to 14 residues. Per germline, CDR1 SGHTA and CDR2 FQGTGA. Trimming cost V 5 bases and J 6 bases; bases outside gene matches: 7. This chain's CDR3 is CASSPGTSGDTQYF. The CDR3 DNA reads as TGTGCCAGCAGCCCTGGGACTAGTGGGGATACGCAGTATTTT.

This clonotype was detected many times. The J gene is TRBJ2-7, the V gene TRBV5-1, with 7 bases fitting TRBD2. Trimming removed 4 bases from V and 4 bases from J; junction bases left unmatched: 17. CDR1 is SGHRS, CDR2 YFSETQ, per germline. The CDR3 runs to 17 residues. CDR3 sequence: CASSLGPSTSSFYEQYF. The CDR3 bases are TGCGCCAGCAGCCTCGGACCGTCGACTAGCTCTTTTTACGAGCAGTACTTC.

This clonotype was seen only a few times. The chain carries TRBV11-2 and TRBJ2-7, with D uncertain. The CDR3 has 14 amino acids. V lost 0 bases and J lost 1, with 7 bases in between. CDR1 is SGHAT and CDR2 is FQNNGV in the germline V gene. In nucleotides, the CDR3 is TGTGCCAGCAGCTTAGAGCGGATGTCCTACGAGCAGTACTTC. Residues: CASSLERMSYEQYF.

This clonotype has at least ten counts. This chain connects TRBV7-8 to TRBJ2-7; 10 bases line up with TRBD1. The CDR3 covers 15 residues. The junction had 2 bases not matched to a gene; V was cut back by 1 base and J by 2 bases. Per the germline V gene, CDR1 is SGHVS and CDR2 is FQNEAQ. The CDR3 here is CASSLGGTGAYEQYF. The CDR3 DNA sequence: TGTGCCAGCAGCTTAGGTGGGACAGGGGCCTACGAGCAGTACTTC. Full variable domain (outside the CDR3, taken from reference TRBV7-8 and TRBJ2-7): GAGVSQSPRYKVAKRGQDVALRCDPISGHVSLFWYQQALGQGPEFLTYFQNEAQLDKSGLPSDRFFAERPEGSVSTLKIQRTQQEDSAVYLCASSLGGTGAYEQYFGPGTRLTVT.

This clonotype was picked up many times. This rearrangement joins TRBV5-1 to TRBJ2-3; 7 bases are a match to TRBD1. This CDR3 is built from 15 residues. J lost 2 bases, V lost 1 base, and 4 bases had no gene match. Germline CDR1 SGHRS, CDR2 YFSETQ. The CDR3 DNA reads as TGCGCCAGCAGCTTGAGACAGGGCAACACAGATACGCAGTATTTT. Its translation: CASSLRQGNTDTQYF.

As for this clonotype: A read error is likely, as this CDR3 ends without the conserved phenylalanine or tryptophan. The chain recombines TRBV20-1 with TRBJ2-5, with 7 bases lining up with TRBD2. The CDR3 sequence is 11 residues long. CDR1 is DFQATT and CDR2 is SNEGSKA in the germline V gene (reference sequence). V gave up 7 bases and J gave up 5 bases; unmatched junction bases: 4. CDR3 DNA sequence: TGCAGTGGGGGGGGATGGGAGACCCAGTACAAC. It encodes CSGGGWETQYN.

In this sample, this clonotype turned up many times. The chain joins TRBV27 to TRBJ1-2; 10 nucleotides agree with TRBD1. The CDR3 runs to 16 residues. Germline lookup yields CDR1 MNHEY and CDR2 SMNVEV (reference sequence). The V gene end was trimmed by 4 bases and the J gene end by 0 bases; junction bases not matched to a gene: 5. The CDR3: CASSSRDRGPNYGYTF. The CDR3, as DNA: TGTGCCAGCAGTTCCCGGGACAGGGGACCTAACTATGGCTACACCTTC.

In its sample, this clonotype was seen many times. The rearrangement uses TRBV20-1 and TRBJ2-7, with a tentative D call TRBD1 (7 bases). The length of the CDR3 is 15 residues. Germline V gene data show CDR1 as DFQATT and CDR2 as SNEGSKA (reference sequence). Trimming left V 1 base short and J 3 bases short, with 16 bases between. CDR3 sequence (DNA): TGCAGTGCTAGAGCCGCTCAGGGGGGCGGCTACGAGCAGTACTTC. Translated: CSARAAQGGGYEQYF.

This clonotype has ten or more counts. The chain employs TRBV3-1 and TRBJ2-2; no clear D. This CDR3 region has 14 residues. The germline gives CDR1 LGHDT, CDR2 YNNKEL (reference sequence). V was shortened by 1 base and J by 5 bases, with 8 bases between the two germline ends. This CDR3 is CASSQASLTGELFF. The CDR3 nucleotides are TGTGCCAGCAGCCAAGCGTCCTTAACCGGGGAGCTGTTTTTT.

This clonotype was counted many times. This sequence joins TRBV7-2 and TRBJ2-1; TRBD1 matches at 8 bases. This CDR3 spans 15 amino acids. The germline CDR1 and CDR2 sequences are SGHTA and FQGNSA. Unmatched junction bases numbered 2, after V lost 4 bases and J lost 0 bases. CDR3 amino acids: CASSWTGRSYNEQFF. The CDR3, as DNA: TGTGCCAGCAGCTGGACAGGGCGCTCCTACAATGAGCAGTTCTTC.

This clonotype was seen many times. V gene TRBV20-1 combines with J gene TRBJ2-1, with TRBD2 matching over 11 bases. J lost 3 bases, V lost 4 bases, and 2 bases had no gene match. From germline, CDR1 is DFQATT and CDR2 SNEGSKA (reference sequence). CDR3 size: 14 residues. The CDR3 is CSAIAGGIYNEQFF. As DNA, the CDR3 is TGCAGTGCTATAGCGGGAGGGATCTACAATGAGCAGTTCTTC.

This clonotype has a count of ten or more. The chain recombines TRBV19 with TRBJ2-7, with D uncertain. Germline assignment: CDR1 LNHDA and CDR2 SQIVND (reference sequence). V was shortened by 6 bases and J by 7 bases, with 16 bases between the two germline ends. There are 13 residues in the CDR3. In DNA, the CDR3 is TGTGCCAGTAGAGACGGTTACTTGGGGGAGCAGTACTTC. This gives the protein CASRDGYLGEQYF.

The chain couples TRBV20-1 to TRBJ2-5, with 7 bases that match TRBD1. V shed 2 bases and J 1 base; nucleotides not matched to a gene: 10. This CDR3 comprises 16 residues. Germline V gives CDR1 DFQATT, CDR2 SNEGSKA (reference sequence). CDR3 amino acids: CSARPMRGGIQETQYF. For the CDR3, the DNA is TGCAGTGCTAGACCGATGCGAGGGGGCATCCAAGAGACCCAGTACTTC.

Ten or more counts support this clonotype. V gene TRBV11-1 combines with J gene TRBJ2-1, with TRBD2 matching over 11 bases. The CDR3 runs to 16 residues. Losses at the gene ends were 5 bases for V and 6 bases for J; bases not matched to a gene: 9. Germline CDR1 is SGHAT and CDR2 is FQDESV (reference sequence). The CDR3 region is CASSKSGTSGFNEQFF. CDR3 sequence (DNA): TGTGCCAGCAGCAAATCCGGGACTAGCGGATTCAATGAGCAGTTCTTC.

The chain employs TRBV20-1 and TRBJ2-7; no definite D call. V was shortened by 3 bases and J by 0 bases, with 6 bases between the two germline ends. This CDR3 is built from 12 residues. Germline lookup yields CDR1 DFQATT and CDR2 SNEGSKA (reference sequence). In DNA, the CDR3 is TGCAGTGCTAGGGTGAGCTCCTACGAGCAGTACTTC. It yields the protein CSARVSSYEQYF.

This clonotype was seen many times. The chain joins TRBV12-3 or TRBV12-4 to TRBJ2-3; a possible D gene is TRBD2 (5 bases). Trimming shortened V by 6 bases and J by 1 base, and 8 bases separated the two germline ends. This CDR3 spans 13 amino acids. The CDR3 bases are TGTGCCAGCAGCCGACTACGCACAGATACGCAGTATTTT. This codes for CASSRLRTDTQYF.

This clonotype has at least ten counts. In DNA form, the CDR3 reads TGCAGCGTGAGGACCAACGAGCCCTACGAGCAGTACTTC. Translation: CSVRTNEPYEQYF. This sequence joins TRBV29-1 and TRBJ2-7; D is ambiguous. Germline-derived CDR1 and CDR2 are SQVTM and ANQGSEA. The CDR3 extends over 13 amino acids. Trimming left V 6 bases short and J 2 bases short, with 14 bases between.

This clonotype appeared many times. The chain has TRBV14 and TRBJ2-7, with 9 bases identical to TRBD2. Germline V CDR1 and CDR2: SGHDN, FVKESK. The CDR3 consists of 16 residues. V shed 4 bases and J 3 bases; nucleotides not matched to a gene: 10. The CDR3 reads CASSPGEREVDYEQYF. CDR3 bases: TGTGCCAGCAGCCCCGGGGAGCGGGAGGTTGACTACGAGCAGTACTTC.